The clone carrying this T cell receptor beta chain has a handful of counts. Everyone who donated was a healthy Caucasian. The data belong to a study of identical twins. Germline V CDR1 and CDR2: SQVTM, ANQGSEA. The CDR3 consists of 13 residues. Trimming stripped 3 bases from V and 6 bases from J, with 12 bases between. cDNA molecules carried unique molecular identifiers, and template switching added a universal primer site. TCRdb re-analysed the 5' RACE reads in MiXCR, keeping a single row per CDR3 protein. This sample has roughly 690,000 distinct CDR3 sequences, with roughly 6% found just once. This receptor was obtained from a man in his late teens or twenties in good health. The chain carries TRBV29-1 and TRBJ1-5, with D hard to call. Sequenced sample: naive T cells sorted from blood. The CDR3 spells CSVDAGLGQPQHF. The CDR3 coding sequence is TGCAGCGTTGACGCGGGGTTAGGTCAGCCCCAGCATTTT.